The source of this T cell receptor beta chain is a study of regulatory T cells in long-lasting Graves disease. CDR3 size: 14 residues. Germline CDR1 reads LNHDA; CDR2 reads SQIVND (reference sequence). The V and J ends lost 8 bases and 3 bases, in that order; junction bases with no gene match: 4. Arm-PCR of CDR3 regions and iRepertoire HTBI primers were the basis on which TCR beta libraries were built. Each CDR3 protein gets one entry after TCRdb re-called the multiplex PCR reads with MiXCR. The sample lists roughly 560,000 distinct CDR3 sequences, 15% to 20% occurring once. Time point noted: newly diagnosed GD, antithyroid drugs for less than 3 months. The TCR library used RNA extracted from PBMCs. The EDTA tubes were filled with 7 to 9.5 milliliters of drawn peripheral blood. This clonotype turned up a few times. The same data also contributed to another study, on T cells in Graves' hyperthyroidism and ophthalmopathy. Per that study: Diagnosis rested on symptoms, serum thyroxine and TRAb, thyroid ultrasound, and orbital computed tomography. A set of HTBI primers served as the primers for a first-round RT-PCR of the TCR CDR3.

The specimen comprised peripheral blood mononuclear cells (PBMCs), sampled at new diagnosis, from a patient treated with antithyroid drugs. The rearrangement uses TRBV19 and TRBJ2-2; 9 nucleotides align to TRBD2. The TCR was taken from a woman aged 35-65 years with Graves disease. For the CDR3, the DNA is TGTGCCAGTCACAGCGGGGGGTACACCGGGGAGCTGTTTTTT. It translates to CASHSGGYTGELFF.